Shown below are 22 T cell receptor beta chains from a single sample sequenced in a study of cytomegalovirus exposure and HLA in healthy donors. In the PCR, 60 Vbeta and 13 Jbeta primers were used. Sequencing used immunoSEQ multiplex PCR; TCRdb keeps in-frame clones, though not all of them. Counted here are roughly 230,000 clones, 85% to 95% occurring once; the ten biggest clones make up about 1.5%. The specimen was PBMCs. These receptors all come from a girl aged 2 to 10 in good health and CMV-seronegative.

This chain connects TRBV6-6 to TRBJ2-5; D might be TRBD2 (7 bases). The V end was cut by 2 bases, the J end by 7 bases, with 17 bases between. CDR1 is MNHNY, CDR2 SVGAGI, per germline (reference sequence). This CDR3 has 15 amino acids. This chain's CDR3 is CASSYNLGGPMTQYF. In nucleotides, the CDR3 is TGTGCCAGCAGTTACAACTTGGGGGGGCCAATGACCCAGTACTTC.

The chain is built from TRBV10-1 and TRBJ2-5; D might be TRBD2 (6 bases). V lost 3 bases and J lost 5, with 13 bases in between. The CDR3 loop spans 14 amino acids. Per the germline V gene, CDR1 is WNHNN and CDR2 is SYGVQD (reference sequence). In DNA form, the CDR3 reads TGCGCCAGCAGTGACGGCGGGAAGGTGGAGACCCAGTACTTC. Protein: CASSDGGKVETQYF.

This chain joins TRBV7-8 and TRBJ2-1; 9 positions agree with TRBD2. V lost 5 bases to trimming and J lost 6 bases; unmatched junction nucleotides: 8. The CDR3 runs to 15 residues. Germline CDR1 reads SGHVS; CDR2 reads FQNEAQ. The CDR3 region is CASSSGRSEGNEQFF. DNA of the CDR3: TGTGCCAGCAGCAGCGGGAGGTCGGAGGGCAATGAGCAGTTCTTC. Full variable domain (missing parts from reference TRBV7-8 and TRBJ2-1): GAGVSQSPRYKVAKRGQDVALRCDPISGHVSLFWYQQALGQGPEFLTYFQNEAQLDKSGLPSDRFFAERPEGSVSTLKIQRTQQEDSAVYLCASSSGRSEGNEQFFGPGTRLTVL.

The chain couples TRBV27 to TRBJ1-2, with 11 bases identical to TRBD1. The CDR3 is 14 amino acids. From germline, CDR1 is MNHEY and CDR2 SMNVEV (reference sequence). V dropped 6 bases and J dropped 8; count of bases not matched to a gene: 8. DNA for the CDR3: TGTGCCAGCAGCGTTGGACAGGGGGCATGGGGCTACACCTTC. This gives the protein CASSVGQGAWGYTF.

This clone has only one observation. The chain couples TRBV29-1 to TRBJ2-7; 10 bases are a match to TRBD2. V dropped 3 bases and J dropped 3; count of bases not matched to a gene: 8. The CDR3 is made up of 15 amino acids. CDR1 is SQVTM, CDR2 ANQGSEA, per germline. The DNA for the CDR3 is TGCAGCGTTGAGATCGGGACTAGCGAGCACTACGAGCAGTACTTC. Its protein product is CSVEIGTSEHYEQYF.

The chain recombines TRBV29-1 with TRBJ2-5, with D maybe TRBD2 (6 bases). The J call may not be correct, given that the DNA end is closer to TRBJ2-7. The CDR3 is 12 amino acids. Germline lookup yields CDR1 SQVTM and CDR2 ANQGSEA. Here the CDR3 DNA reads TGCAGCGTTGTTGGCGGGGCCTACGAGCAGTACTTC. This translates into CSVVGGAYEQYF.

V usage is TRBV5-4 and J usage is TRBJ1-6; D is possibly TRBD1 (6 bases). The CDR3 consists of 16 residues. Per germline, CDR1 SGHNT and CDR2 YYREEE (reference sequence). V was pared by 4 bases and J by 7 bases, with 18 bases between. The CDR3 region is CASSLQKQGPNSPLHF. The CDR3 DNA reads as TGTGCCAGCAGCCTACAAAAACAGGGCCCAAATTCACCCCTCCACTTT.

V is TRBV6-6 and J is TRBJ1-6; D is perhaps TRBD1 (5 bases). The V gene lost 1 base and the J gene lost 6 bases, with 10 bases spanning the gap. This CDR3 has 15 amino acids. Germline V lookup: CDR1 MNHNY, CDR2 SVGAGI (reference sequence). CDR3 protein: CASSYYQGGNSPLHF. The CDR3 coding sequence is TGTGCCAGCAGTTACTATCAGGGCGGTAATTCACCCCTCCACTTT.

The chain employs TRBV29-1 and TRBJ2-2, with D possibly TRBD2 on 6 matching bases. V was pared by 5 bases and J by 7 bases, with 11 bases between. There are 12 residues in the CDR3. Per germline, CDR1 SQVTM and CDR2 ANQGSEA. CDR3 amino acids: CSVFFGSGELFF. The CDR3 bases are TGCAGCGTTTTCTTCGGGAGCGGGGAGCTGTTTTTT.

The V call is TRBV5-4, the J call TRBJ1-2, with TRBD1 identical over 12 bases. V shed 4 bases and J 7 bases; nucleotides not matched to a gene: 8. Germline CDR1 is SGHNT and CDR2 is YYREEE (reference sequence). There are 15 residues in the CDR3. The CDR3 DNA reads TGTGCCAGCAGCCCTTCGGGACAGGGGGCCGGTGGCTACACCTTC. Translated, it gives CASSPSGQGAGGYTF.

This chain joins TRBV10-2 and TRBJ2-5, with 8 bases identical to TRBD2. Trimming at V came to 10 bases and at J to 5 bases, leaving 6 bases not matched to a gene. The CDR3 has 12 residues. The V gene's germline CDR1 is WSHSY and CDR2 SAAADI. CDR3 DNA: TGCGCCACCCGGGGGGGGACGGAGACCCAGTACTTC. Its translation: CATRGGTETQYF.

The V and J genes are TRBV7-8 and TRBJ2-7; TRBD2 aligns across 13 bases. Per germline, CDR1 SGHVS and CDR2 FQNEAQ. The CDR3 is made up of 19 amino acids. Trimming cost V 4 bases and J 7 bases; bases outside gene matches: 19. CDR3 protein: CASSSLGLAGPTGGGEQYF. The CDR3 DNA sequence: TGTGCCAGCAGCTCCTTGGGACTAGCGGGACCGACCGGAGGGGGGGAGCAGTACTTC.

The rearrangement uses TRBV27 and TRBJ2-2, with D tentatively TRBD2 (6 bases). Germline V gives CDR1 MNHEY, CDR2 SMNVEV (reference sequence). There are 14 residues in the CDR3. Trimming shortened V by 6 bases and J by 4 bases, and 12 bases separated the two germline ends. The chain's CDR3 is CASRRLGGTGELFF. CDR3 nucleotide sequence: TGTGCCAGCAGGAGACTAGGAGGCACCGGGGAGCTGTTTTTT.

The chain's CDR3 is CASSYPMGGGGETQYF. The CDR3 DNA reads as TGTGCCAGCAGTTATCCTATGGGGGGGGGAGGAGAGACCCAGTACTTC. This chain links TRBV28 with TRBJ2-5, with 7 bases lining up with TRBD2. Germline-derived CDR1 and CDR2 are MDHEN and SYDVKM. With 4 bases clipped from V and 4 bases from J, the junction kept 12 bases outside the gene matches. The CDR3 has 16 residues. Filled out from reference TRBV28 and TRBJ2-5, the complete variable domain reads DVKVTQSSRYLVKRTGEKVFLECVQDMDHENMFWYRQDPGLGLRLIYFSYDVKMKEKGDIPEGYSVSREKKERFSLILESASTNQTSMYLCASSYPMGGGGETQYFGPGTRLLVL.

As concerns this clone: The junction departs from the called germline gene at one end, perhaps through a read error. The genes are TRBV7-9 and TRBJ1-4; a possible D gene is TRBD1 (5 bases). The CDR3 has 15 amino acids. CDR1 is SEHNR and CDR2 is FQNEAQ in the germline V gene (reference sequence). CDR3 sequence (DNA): TGTGTCAGCAGCTTAGTGGGGGGAACGGGTGAAAAACTGTTTTTT. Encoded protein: CVSSLVGGTGEKLFF.

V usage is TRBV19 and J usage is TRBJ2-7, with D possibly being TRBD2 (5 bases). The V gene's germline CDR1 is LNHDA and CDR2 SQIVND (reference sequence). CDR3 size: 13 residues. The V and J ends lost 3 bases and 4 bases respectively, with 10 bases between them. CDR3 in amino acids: CASSIWSGYEQYF. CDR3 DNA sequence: TGTGCCAGTAGTATCTGGTCGGGGTACGAGCAGTACTTC.

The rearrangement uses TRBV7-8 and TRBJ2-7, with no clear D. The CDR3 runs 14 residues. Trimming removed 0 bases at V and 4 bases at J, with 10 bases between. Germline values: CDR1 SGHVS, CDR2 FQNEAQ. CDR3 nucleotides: TGTGCCAGCAGCTTAGCGAGTAGTCGGTACGAGCAGTACTTC. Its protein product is CASSLASSRYEQYF.

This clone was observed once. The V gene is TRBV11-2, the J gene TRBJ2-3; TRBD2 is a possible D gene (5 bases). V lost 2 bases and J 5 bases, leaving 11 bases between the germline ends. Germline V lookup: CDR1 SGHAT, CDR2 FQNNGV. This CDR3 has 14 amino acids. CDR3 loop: CASSLMLAGDTQYF. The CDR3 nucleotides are TGTGCCAGCAGCTTAATGCTAGCAGGAGATACGCAGTATTTT.

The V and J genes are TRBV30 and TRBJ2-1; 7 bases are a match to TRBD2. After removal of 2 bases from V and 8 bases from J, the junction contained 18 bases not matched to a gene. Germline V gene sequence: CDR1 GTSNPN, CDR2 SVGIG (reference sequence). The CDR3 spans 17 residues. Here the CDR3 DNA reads TGTGCCTGGAGTATCCCCCAGGGAGCGGGGAAGGAATATGAGCAGTTCTTC. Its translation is CAWSIPQGAGKEYEQFF.

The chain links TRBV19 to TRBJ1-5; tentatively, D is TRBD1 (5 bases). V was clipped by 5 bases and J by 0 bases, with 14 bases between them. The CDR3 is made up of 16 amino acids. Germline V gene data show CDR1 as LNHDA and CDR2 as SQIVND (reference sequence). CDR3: CASSSDRVYSNQPQHF. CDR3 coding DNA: TGTGCCAGTAGTTCCGACAGAGTCTATAGCAATCAGCCCCAGCATTTT.

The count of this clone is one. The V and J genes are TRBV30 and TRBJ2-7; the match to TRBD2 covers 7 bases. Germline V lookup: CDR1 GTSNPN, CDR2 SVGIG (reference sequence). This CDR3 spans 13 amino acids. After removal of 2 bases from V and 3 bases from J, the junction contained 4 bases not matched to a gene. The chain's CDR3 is CAWSYGGGYEQYF. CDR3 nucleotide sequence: TGTGCCTGGAGTTATGGCGGGGGCTACGAGCAGTACTTC.

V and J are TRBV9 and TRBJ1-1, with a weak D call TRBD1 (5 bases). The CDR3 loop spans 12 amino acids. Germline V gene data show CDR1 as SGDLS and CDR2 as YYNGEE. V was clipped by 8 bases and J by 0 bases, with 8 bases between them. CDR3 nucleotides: TGTGCCAGTCGGGGGATGAACACTGAAGCTTTCTTT. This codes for CASRGMNTEAFF.